This TCR beta chain was sequenced during a study of blood T cell repertoires in COVID-19 (dated by TCRdb to 2018 to 2021). Regarding the research as a whole: Collaborator samples came from the United States, Italy and Spain and covered acute and convalescent phases of COVID-19. The material from the prospective study consisted of cDNA or gDNA derived from T cells, B-cell-depleted T cells, or PBMCs. Deeply sampled blood TCRbeta repertoires from subjects exposed to, actively infected with, or recovered from COVID-19 were included in the dataset. A freely available public database, intended as a resource for researchers studying the immune response to SARS-CoV-2, is where the repertoires were released. Samples were obtained from the ongoing ImmuneRACE study (first 160 participants) and from 950 to 1,500 subjects provided by 6 global collaborators. Nearly every sample came with metadata listing a de-identified subject ID, COVID-19 status, age in years and sex. Where available, HLA class I and class II types were taken from metadata supplied by the sample provider and were not determined by assay-based typing.

What the work shows at the level of the full study, not this receptor alone: How much clinical and demographic metadata was included differed by source and by participant, and the metadata was provided uncurated.

Participants in the prospective study were aged about 18 to 89 years, lived in 20 to 30 United States geographic areas, and enrolled through a virtual design. Cohort assignment in the prospective study relied on participant-reported clinical history from a screening survey and a study questionnaire. Recovered participants in ImmuneRACE Cohort 3 were defined by two consecutive negative NP/OP PCR tests, clearance by a healthcare professional, or resolution of symptoms. In the prospective study, whole blood, serum and a nasopharyngeal or oropharyngeal swab were collected from each participant by mobile phlebotomists. Prospective study participants could optionally give additional blood draws and questionnaires over an approximately 2-month period. Before DNA extraction, prospective study blood samples were shipped either frozen or at room temperature. As to this clone: What antigen it recognizes has not been identified. Base-call qualities are not available, and no considerably larger clone is one nucleotide away.

TCRbeta CDR3 regions were amplified from genomic DNA by means of the immunoSEQ Assay, a bias-controlled multiplex PCR. The source study handled its data this way. The number of nucleated cells in each sample was estimated from the amplification of reference gene primers within the assay. Sequence reads were collapsed and filtered to measure the absolute abundance of every unique TCRbeta CDR3 rearrangement. For each sample, productive Simpson clonality was calculated by taking the square root of Simpson's diversity index across productive rearrangements. The table was pulled from immuneACCESS by TCRdb, which kept in-frame rearrangements only. Such tables lose some clones; where checked, under half of the loss comes from unresolved V genes, and the rest has no known cause. V, J and clone size are taken as reported in that table, and D and trimming were inferred from the DNA itself. Within this sample are about 250,000 clones, with approximately 85% of them counted one time only. Roughly 4% of the sample rests with the top ten.

The CDR3 runs 13 amino acids, cysteine and phenylalanine included. Here the CDR3 DNA is all that survives: 39 bases in frame from base 1. Trimming takes 6 bases from V and 4 bases from J, and the germline ends sit 11 bases apart. According to the germline V gene, CDR1 reads SGHVS and CDR2 reads FNYEAQ. The clonotype was recovered from a woman aged 25 to 39 who had recovered from COVID-19. What was sequenced was PBMCs or T cells enriched from blood (not recorded which). The chain employs TRBV7-6 and TRBJ2-3; no D gene can be assigned with confidence. The sequence in DNA is TGTGCCAGCAGAGCCCCGGGTGCAGATACGCAGTATTTT. It encodes CASRAPGADTQYF.